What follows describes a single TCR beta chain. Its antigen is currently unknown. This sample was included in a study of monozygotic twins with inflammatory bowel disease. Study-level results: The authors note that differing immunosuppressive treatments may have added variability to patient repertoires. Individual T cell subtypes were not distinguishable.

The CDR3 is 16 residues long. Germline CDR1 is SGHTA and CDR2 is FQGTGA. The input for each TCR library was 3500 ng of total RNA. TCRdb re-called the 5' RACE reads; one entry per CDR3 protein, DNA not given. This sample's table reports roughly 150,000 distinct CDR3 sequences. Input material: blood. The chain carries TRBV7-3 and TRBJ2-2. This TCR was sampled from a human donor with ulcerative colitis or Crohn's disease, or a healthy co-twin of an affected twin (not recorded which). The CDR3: CASSLAGQVGTGELFF.